This T cell receptor (beta chain) was documented in a study of T cells after posttransplantation cyclophosphamide (TCRdb year 2016). Background for the entire study: The study tracked T cell repertoire reconstitution by TRB sequencing after myeloablative bone marrow transplantation using posttransplantation cyclophosphamide as GVHD prophylaxis. Up to 3 additional blood samples from 2 to 5.2 years after transplant were also TRB-sequenced in 3 patients, as was pretransplant blood from a handful of patients. Blood from every one of the 30 to 40 PTCy patients who had 1-year posttransplant specimens underwent TRB sequencing. TRA and TRB clonality were tightly correlated in roughly ten samples, so subsequent TCR analyses focused on TRB only. Antigen receptor sequencing covered samples from approximately 38 PTCy-treated patients and around 15 of their related bone marrow donors. Public TRB sequences were checked against a database of over 3,000 sequences associated with responses to pathogens, tumor antigens, self-antigens and alloantigens.

Per the publication, the treatment or condition label means: high-dose cyclophosphamide on days +3 and +4 as single-agent GVHD prophylaxis. Patients in the PTCy group got busulfan and fludarabine conditioning, a marrow graft from a related or unrelated donor, and cyclophosphamide on days +3 and +4. The PTCy-treated patients were enrolled in a prospective multi-institutional clinical trial. Peripheral blood and bone marrow mononuclear cells were isolated by Ficoll-Hypaque density centrifugation and were cryopreserved. Genomic DNA was used for TRB sequencing, which was performed with the immunoSEQ assay at survey resolution or with the hsTCRB kit. The study's processing was this. The immunoSEQ software handled the initial read processing, while the LymphoSeq R package was used for the repertoire analyses. Clonality was computed as 1 minus normalized Shannon entropy; Gini coefficient was also calculated for each TRB dataset. To infer phenotypes in unsorted samples, TRB sequences from sorted subsets of the recipient or donor were mapped onto the unsorted samples of the same recipient. TCRdb provides this immuneACCESS table in a form limited to in-frame rearrangements. Some clones are lacking; in checked studies, under half of them reflect an unresolved V gene, and why the rest are absent is not known. D and trimming were read from the DNA, whereas the V and J calls and clone size are those reported in that table. Listed for this sample are about 5,700 clones, none observed only a single time. The ten largest clones take up around 23% of the sample.

Overall results and qualifications from the work: Across over 40 patients, TRB clonality was highly associated with recipient CMV seropositivity and CMV reactivation, and diversity in PTCy patients was similar to diversity in CNI/methotrexate controls. The TRB repertoires of T cells infiltrating skin or GI tract showed only limited overlap with the TRB repertoires of T cells in blood. Donor-recipient similarity was low at 1-2 months but rose over the first year, and later blood repertoires were often dominated by donor CD8+ memory clones.

This clone was counted between two and nine times. Its binding antigen is unknown. Nothing much larger sits one base from this clone, and base qualities are not available. The germline V end is reduced by 1 base and the J end by 10 bases; junction bases left unmatched: 2. CDR1 SGHTA and CDR2 FQGNSA are derived from the germline V gene. Including cysteine and phenylalanine, the CDR3 has 14 amino acids. Only the CDR3 part of the read is kept: 42 bases, read in frame from the first base. This receptor was obtained from a male patient aged 60 to 75 who received an allogeneic stem cell transplant from a related donor, was CMV-positive, and had no GVHD. Some T cells may have been brought in with the graft after a transplant. Rearrangement joined TRBV7-2 to TRBJ1-4; TRBD1 agrees with 11 junctional bases. Sample: PBMCs, taken after allogeneic stem cell transplant with posttransplant cyclophosphamide. The DNA is TGTGCCAGCAGCTTAGGGGGGACAGGGGGAAAACTGTTTTTT. Its coded protein is CASSLGGTGGKLFF.